Shown below are 27 T cell receptor beta chains from a single sample sequenced in a study of cytomegalovirus exposure and HLA in healthy donors. PCR primers comprised 60 Vbeta and 13 Jbeta primers. Sequenced by immunoSEQ multiplex PCR; TCRdb stores in-frame clones only, minus some. Among about 140,000 clones listed, roughly 80% were seen once. Sequencing was performed on PBMCs. Receptors were obtained from a middle-aged man in good health and CMV-seronegative.

The table lists this clone with a few counts. This chain joins TRBV6-5 and TRBJ1-1; D ambiguous. The CDR3 has 14 residues. Germline lookup yields CDR1 MNHEY and CDR2 SVGAGI. Between the trimmed V and J ends, which lost 7 bases and 5 bases, there was a span of 17 bases. The CDR3 bases are TGTGCCAGCAACACAGTGGCCCCCCGGACTGAAGCTTTCTTT. It is translated as CASNTVAPRTEAFF.

On this clone itself: A read error may produce the germline difference seen at one junction end. The CDR3 spells CASSFGNLLGYGYPF. The CDR3 DNA follows: TGTGCCAGCAGCTTCGGCAATCTATTGGGCTATGGCTACCCCTTC. The chain has TRBV7-9 and TRBJ1-2; unclear D gene. The germline gives CDR1 SEHNR, CDR2 FQNEAQ (reference sequence). This CDR3 is built from 15 residues.

The rearrangement joins TRBV6-5 to TRBJ2-3; TRBD2 matches at 7 bases. The ends lost 1 base at V and 3 bases at J; junction bases unmatched: 1. This CDR3 contains 14 residues. Germline-derived CDR1 and CDR2 are MNHEY and SVGAGI. The CDR3: CASSYFGGTDTQYF. The CDR3 nucleotides are TGTGCCAGCAGTTACTTCGGGGGGACAGATACGCAGTATTTT.

The chain couples TRBV9 to TRBJ2-3; 13 positions agree with TRBD2. Per the germline V gene, CDR1 is SGDLS and CDR2 is YYNGEE. The CDR3 is made up of 16 amino acids. J was trimmed by 2 bases and V by 6 bases; bases with no gene match: 6. CDR3: CASTVTSGGITDTQYF. The CDR3 coding sequence is TGTGCCAGCACCGTGACTAGCGGGGGGATCACAGATACGCAGTATTTT. The whole variable domain, filled in from reference TRBV9 and TRBJ2-3, reads DSGVTQTPKHLITATGQRVTLRCSPRSGDLSVYWYQQSLDQGLQFLIQYYNGEERAKGNILERFSAQQFPDLHSELNLSSLELGDSALYFCASTVTSGGITDTQYFGPGTRLTVL.

V is TRBV28 and J is TRBJ1-4; tentative D call: TRBD1 (5 bases). CDR3 size: 16 residues. V lost 2 bases and J lost 0, with 10 bases in between. The germline gives CDR1 MDHEN, CDR2 SYDVKM. The CDR3, as DNA: TGTGCCAGCAGTTTAGGGGGGTGGGCAACTAATGAAAAACTGTTTTTT. This gives the protein CASSLGGWATNEKLFF.

This clone was observed a single time. The chain combines TRBV19 with TRBJ1-2, with TRBD1 matching over 7 bases. The V and J ends lost 7 bases and 0 bases, in that order; junction bases with no gene match: 8. This CDR3 has 15 amino acids. Per germline, CDR1 LNHDA and CDR2 SQIVND (reference sequence). The CDR3 DNA sequence: TGTGCCAGTACTATCTGGGACAGAGCTAACTATGGCTACACCTTC. This gives the protein CASTIWDRANYGYTF.

The chain joins TRBV19 to TRBJ1-5; 9 nucleotides line up with TRBD1. The V and J ends lost 6 bases and 6 bases, in that order; junction bases with no gene match: 9. Germline CDR1 reads LNHDA; CDR2 reads SQIVND (reference sequence). The CDR3 spans 15 residues. Here the CDR3 DNA reads TGTGCCAGTAGCCTCCGGGACAGGGAGTTTCAGCCCCAGCATTTT. As protein: CASSLRDREFQPQHF.

This clone was recorded once. The rearrangement joins TRBV6-6 to TRBJ1-6; D gene ambiguous. There are 14 residues in the CDR3. Germline V gives CDR1 MNHNY, CDR2 SVGAGI (reference sequence). V lost 5 bases and J 1 base, leaving 6 bases between the germline ends. The CDR3 bases are TGTGCCAGCAGTACTGTTTCCTATAATTCACCCCTCCACTTT. Protein: CASSTVSYNSPLHF.

In this sample, this clone turned up a few times. The chain has TRBV7-8 and TRBJ1-1, with 11 bases identical to TRBD1. With V trimmed by 5 bases and J by 5 bases, 7 bases remained unmatched. The length of the CDR3 is 15 residues. Germline V CDR1 and CDR2: SGHVS, FQNEAQ. This CDR3 is CASSPTGTGGTEAFF. CDR3 coding DNA: TGTGCCAGCAGCCCCACCGGGACAGGGGGGACTGAAGCTTTCTTT. Supplemented by reference TRBV7-8 and TRBJ1-1, the full variable domain reads GAGVSQSPRYKVAKRGQDVALRCDPISGHVSLFWYQQALGQGPEFLTYFQNEAQLDKSGLPSDRFFAERPEGSVSTLKIQRTQQEDSAVYLCASSPTGTGGTEAFFGQGTRLTVV.

This clone was seen more than once but under ten times. The J gene is TRBJ1-4, the V gene TRBV4-2; no clear D. CDR3 length: 13 amino acids. V shed 0 bases and J shed 8 bases, with 7 bases lying between them. The germline V gene encodes CDR1 LGHNA and CDR2 YNFKEQ. CDR3: CASSQDSAEKLFF. The CDR3 nucleotides read TGTGCCAGCAGCCAAGATAGCGCGGAAAAACTGTTTTTT.

This clone has just one count. The chain has TRBV12-5 and TRBJ2-5; D remains unclear. Looked up from germline, CDR1 is LGHNT and CDR2 is FRNRAP. V dropped 5 bases and J dropped 0 bases, with 13 bases sitting between them. This CDR3 has 15 residues. The CDR3 DNA is TGTGCTAGTGGTGTGAACGTAGAGTACCAAGAGACCCAGTACTTC. This gives the protein CASGVNVEYQETQYF. Supplemented by reference TRBV12-5 and TRBJ2-5, the full variable domain reads DARVTQTPRHKVTEMGQEVTMRCQPILGHNTVFWYRQTMMQGLELLAYFRNRAPLDDSGMPKDRFSAEMPDATLATLKIQPSEPRDSAVYFCASGVNVEYQETQYFGPGTRLLVL.

This chain joins TRBV30 and TRBJ1-5, with 9 bases fitting TRBD1. The CDR3 is 14 amino acids. CDR1 and CDR2 from the germline V gene are GTSNPN and SVGIG (reference sequence). Trimming cost V 0 bases and J 5 bases; bases outside gene matches: 2. The CDR3 region has the DNA TGTGCCTGGAGTGTGGGACAGGGTGATCAGCCCCAGCATTTT. Residues: CAWSVGQGDQPQHF.

This rearrangement joins TRBV19 to TRBJ1-1; TRBD1 aligns across 8 bases. Per germline, CDR1 LNHDA and CDR2 SQIVND (reference sequence). J lost 4 bases, V lost 6 bases, and 7 bases had no gene match. The CDR3 runs 14 residues. The CDR3 loop reads CASSHGQGSTEAFF. Written as DNA, the CDR3 is TGTGCCAGTAGCCATGGACAGGGTAGCACTGAAGCTTTCTTT.

V usage is TRBV6-1 and J usage is TRBJ2-5; 12 nucleotides match TRBD2. V dropped 6 bases and J dropped 5; count of bases not matched to a gene: 7. Germline V CDR1 and CDR2: MNHNS, SASEGT. The CDR3 length is 15 residues. CDR3 DNA: TGTGCCAGCAGCTACGGACTAGCGGGGCGGGAGACCCAGTACTTC. The encoded protein is CASSYGLAGRETQYF.

This rearrangement joins TRBV5-1 to TRBJ2-3; D uncertain. Deletions cut 0 bases from V and 2 bases from J, with 10 bases between. The CDR3 covers 15 residues. Germline assignment: CDR1 SGHRS and CDR2 YFSETQ. The CDR3 nucleotides are TGCGCCAGCAGCTTGGATGCGAATCCCACAGATACGCAGTATTTT. Its translation: CASSLDANPTDTQYF.

The V and J genes are TRBV11-3 and TRBJ2-1; tentatively, D is TRBD1 (5 bases). Trimming took 0 bases from V and 10 from J, leaving 10 bases between them. Germline V gives CDR1 SGHNT, CDR2 YENEEA. The CDR3 has 13 amino acids. CDR3 DNA: TGTGCCAGCAGCTTAGACAGGGTAAGCGAGCAGTTCTTC. Its protein is CASSLDRVSEQFF.

This sequence joins TRBV27 and TRBJ1-2; 7 nucleotides match TRBD1. There are 13 residues in the CDR3. CDR1 is MNHEY and CDR2 is SMNVEV in the germline V gene (reference sequence). Trimming removed 2 bases from V and 8 bases from J; junction bases left unmatched: 5. This CDR3 reads CASSLKGARGYTF. The CDR3 nucleotides read TGTGCCAGCAGTTTAAAGGGGGCTCGCGGCTACACCTTC.

This clone was found a few times. The V and J genes are TRBV4-1 and TRBJ1-6, with a possible D match to TRBD1 (5 bases). Germline assignment: CDR1 MGHRA and CDR2 YSYEKL. V gave up 5 bases and J gave up 13 bases, with 18 bases separating them. The CDR3 runs 14 residues. The CDR3 nucleotides are TGCGCCAGCAGCTCTCAAAACAGGCGCTCTCCCCTCCACTTT. Protein sequence: CASSSQNRRSPLHF.

The genes are TRBV28 and TRBJ1-3; 9 bases match TRBD1. V lost 7 bases and J lost 3; bases outside the gene matches: 7. The length of the CDR3 is 15 residues. CDR1 is MDHEN, CDR2 SYDVKM, per germline. CDR3 protein: CASIPGTGFGNTIYF. The CDR3 bases are TGTGCCAGCATCCCCGGGACAGGGTTTGGAAACACCATATATTTT.

This chain uses TRBV7-2 with TRBJ1-2; D is unresolved. Trimming removed 5 bases at V and 8 bases at J, with 12 bases between. The germline CDR1 and CDR2 sequences are SGHTA and FQGNSA. This CDR3 contains 12 residues. CDR3 sequence (DNA): TGTGCCAGCAGCGTTTTTGCGAGGGGCTACACCTTC. Translated, it gives CASSVFARGYTF.

The chain couples TRBV2 to TRBJ2-3, with 7 bases identical to TRBD2. The J segment lost 2 bases and the V segment lost 4 bases, leaving 3 bases of the junction unmatched. The CDR3 consists of 14 residues. CDR1 is SNHLY, CDR2 FYNNEI, per germline. The DNA of the CDR3 is TGTGCCAGCAGTGTAAGCGGGGACACAGATACGCAGTATTTT. Translation: CASSVSGDTDTQYF.

The chain is built from TRBV5-1 and TRBJ1-4; TRBD1 matches at 11 bases. The CDR3 is 15 residues long. V trimming: 3 bases; J trimming: 8 bases; junction bases outside the gene matches: 6. Per germline, CDR1 SGHRS and CDR2 YFSETQ. The CDR3 region is CASSSWTGGGEKLFF. The CDR3, as DNA: TGCGCCAGCAGCTCCTGGACAGGGGGCGGAGAAAAACTGTTTTTT.

The chain uses TRBV11-1 and TRBJ1-1, with D perhaps matching TRBD1 (6 bases). V lost 5 bases and J 1 base, leaving 14 bases between the germline ends. The CDR3 contains 15 residues. CDR1 is SGHAT and CDR2 is FQDESV in the germline V gene (reference sequence). For the CDR3, the DNA is TGTGCCAGCAGCCAAATCGCCAGGGGGAACACTGAAGCTTTCTTT. Its translation is CASSQIARGNTEAFF.

The genes are TRBV7-7 and TRBJ2-2; 8 bases line up with TRBD1. Germline values: CDR1 SSHAT, CDR2 FNYEAQ (reference sequence). The CDR3 length is 16 residues. Trimming at V came to 5 bases and at J to 1 base, leaving 6 bases not matched to a gene. The CDR3 region is CASSPGQAENTGELFF. Written as DNA, the CDR3 is TGTGCCAGCAGCCCGGGACAGGCAGAGAACACCGGGGAGCTGTTTTTT. The variable domain in full, with the rest retrieved from reference TRBV7-7 and TRBJ2-2, is GAGVSQSPRYKVTKRGQDVTLRCDPISSHATLYWYQQALGQGPEFLTYFNYEAQPDKSGLPSDRFSAERPEGSISTLTIQRTEQRDSAMYRCASSPGQAENTGELFFGEGSRLTVL.

CDR3 nucleotides: TGTGCCAGCAGAGGACAGGGGAATGAGCAGTTCTTC. Encoded protein: CASRGQGNEQFF. This sequence joins TRBV2 and TRBJ2-1; TRBD1 agrees at 9 bases. The germline gives CDR1 SNHLY, CDR2 FYNNEI. The CDR3 covers 12 residues. The trim removed 6 bases at V and 7 bases at J, leaving 1 base unmatched. The full variable domain, with the rest looked up from reference TRBV2 and TRBJ2-1, is EPEVTQTPSHQVTQMGQEVILRCVPISNHLYFYWYRQILGQKVEFLVSFYNNEISEKSEIFDDQFSVERPDGSNFTLKIRSTKLEDSAMYFCASRGQGNEQFFGPGTRLTVL.

The rearrangement uses TRBV7-2 and TRBJ1-4, with D possibly matching TRBD1 (5 bases). Trimming shortened V by 7 bases and J by 6 bases, and 18 bases separated the two germline ends. The CDR3 contains 15 residues. From germline, CDR1 is SGHTA and CDR2 FQGNSA. CDR3: CASIPDGGIYEKLFF. The CDR3 DNA reads TGTGCCAGCATCCCCGACGGGGGAATATATGAAAAACTGTTTTTT.

In this sample, this clone turned up a few times. The rearrangement links TRBV10-3 to TRBJ2-7; D may be TRBD1 (6 bases). The CDR3 loop spans 16 amino acids. V was shortened by 2 bases and J by 2 bases, with 16 bases between the two germline ends. CDR1 and CDR2 (germline): ENHRY, SYGVKD. The CDR3 region is CAISEIAGKGAYEQYF. The CDR3 coding sequence is TGTGCCATCAGTGAGATTGCAGGGAAGGGGGCCTACGAGCAGTACTTC.